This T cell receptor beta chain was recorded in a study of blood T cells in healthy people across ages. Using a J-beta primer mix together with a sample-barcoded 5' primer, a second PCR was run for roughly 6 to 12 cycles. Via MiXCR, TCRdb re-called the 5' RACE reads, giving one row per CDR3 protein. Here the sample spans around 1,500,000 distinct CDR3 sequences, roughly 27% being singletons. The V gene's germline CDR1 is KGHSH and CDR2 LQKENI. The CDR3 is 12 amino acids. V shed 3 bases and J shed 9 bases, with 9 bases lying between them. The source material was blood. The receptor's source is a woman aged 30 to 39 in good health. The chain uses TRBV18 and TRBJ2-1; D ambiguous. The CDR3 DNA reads TGTGCCAGCTCACCCGATAAGGCTGAGCAGTTCTTC. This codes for CASSPDKAEQFF.